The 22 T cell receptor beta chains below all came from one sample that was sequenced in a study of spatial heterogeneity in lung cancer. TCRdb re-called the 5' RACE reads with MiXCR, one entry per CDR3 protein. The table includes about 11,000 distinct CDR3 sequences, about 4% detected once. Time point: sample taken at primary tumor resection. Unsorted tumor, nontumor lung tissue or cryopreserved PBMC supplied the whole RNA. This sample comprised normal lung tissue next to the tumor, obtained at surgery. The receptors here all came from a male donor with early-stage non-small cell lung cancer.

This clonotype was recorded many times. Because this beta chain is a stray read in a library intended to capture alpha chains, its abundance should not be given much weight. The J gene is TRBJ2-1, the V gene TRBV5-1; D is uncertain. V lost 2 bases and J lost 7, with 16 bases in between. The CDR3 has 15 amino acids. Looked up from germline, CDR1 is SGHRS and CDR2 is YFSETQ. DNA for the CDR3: TGCGCCAGCAGCTTAGTGGATGTCCGCAATAATGAGCAGTTCTTC. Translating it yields CASSLVDVRNNEQFF.

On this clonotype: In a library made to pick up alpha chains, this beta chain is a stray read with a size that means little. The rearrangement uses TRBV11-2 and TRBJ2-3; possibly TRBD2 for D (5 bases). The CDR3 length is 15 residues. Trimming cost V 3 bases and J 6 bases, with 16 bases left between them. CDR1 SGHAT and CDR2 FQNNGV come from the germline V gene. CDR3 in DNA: TGTGCCAGCAGCTTCCTTCTAGATCGAGGGGATACGCAGTATTTT. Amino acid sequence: CASSFLLDRGDTQYF.

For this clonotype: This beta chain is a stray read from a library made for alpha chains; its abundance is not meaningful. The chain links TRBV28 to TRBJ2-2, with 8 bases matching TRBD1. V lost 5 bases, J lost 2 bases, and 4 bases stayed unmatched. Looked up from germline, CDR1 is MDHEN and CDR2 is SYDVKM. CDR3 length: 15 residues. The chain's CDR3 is CASSLGQANTGELFF. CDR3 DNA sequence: TGTGCCAGCAGTCTGGGACAGGCTAACACCGGGGAGCTGTTTTTT.

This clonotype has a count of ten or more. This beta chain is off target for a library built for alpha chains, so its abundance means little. The CDR3 DNA reads as TGTGCCAGCTCGCTAAAGGGGGACAGGGGCTATAATCAGCCCCAGCATTTT. It yields the protein CASSLKGDRGYNQPQHF. The chain couples TRBV18 to TRBJ1-5; TRBD1 matches at 10 bases. Trimming removed 6 bases from V and 4 bases from J; junction bases left unmatched: 12. The CDR3 has 17 residues. The germline CDR1 and CDR2 sequences are KGHSH and LQKENI.

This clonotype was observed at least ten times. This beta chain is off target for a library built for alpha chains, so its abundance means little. This CDR3 is CASSRGLSETQYF. The CDR3 nucleotides read TGTGCCAGCTCCAGGGGCCTGTCGGAGACCCAGTACTTC. This sequence joins TRBV11-2 and TRBJ2-5; weak D call: TRBD1 (6 bases). CDR3 length: 13 residues. V lost 8 bases and J lost 5, with 15 bases in between. Germline lookup yields CDR1 SGHAT and CDR2 FQNNGV.

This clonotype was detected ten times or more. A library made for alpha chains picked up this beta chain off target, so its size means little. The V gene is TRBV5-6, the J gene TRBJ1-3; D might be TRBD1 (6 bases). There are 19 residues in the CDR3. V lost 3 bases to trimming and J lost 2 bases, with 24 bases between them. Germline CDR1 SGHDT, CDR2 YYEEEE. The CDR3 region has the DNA TGTGCCAGCAGCTCTCTCGCCCGCCGTCAGGGGATTCCTGGAAACACCATATATTTT. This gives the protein CASSSLARRQGIPGNTIYF.

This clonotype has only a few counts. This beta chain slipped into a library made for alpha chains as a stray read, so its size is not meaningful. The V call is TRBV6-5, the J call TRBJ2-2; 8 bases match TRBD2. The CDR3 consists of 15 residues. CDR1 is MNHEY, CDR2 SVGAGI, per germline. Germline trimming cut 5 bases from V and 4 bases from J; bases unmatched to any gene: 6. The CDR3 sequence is CASSRTGGRTGELFF. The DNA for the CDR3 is TGTGCCAGCAGTCGTACGGGGGGGCGCACCGGGGAGCTGTTTTTT.

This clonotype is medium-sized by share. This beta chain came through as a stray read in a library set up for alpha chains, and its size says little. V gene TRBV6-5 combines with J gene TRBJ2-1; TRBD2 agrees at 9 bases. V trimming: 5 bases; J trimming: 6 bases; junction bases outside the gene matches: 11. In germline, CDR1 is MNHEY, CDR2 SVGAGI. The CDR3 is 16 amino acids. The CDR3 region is CASSDLLASGANEQFF. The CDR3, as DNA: TGTGCCAGCAGTGACCTATTAGCTAGCGGGGCCAATGAGCAGTTCTTC.

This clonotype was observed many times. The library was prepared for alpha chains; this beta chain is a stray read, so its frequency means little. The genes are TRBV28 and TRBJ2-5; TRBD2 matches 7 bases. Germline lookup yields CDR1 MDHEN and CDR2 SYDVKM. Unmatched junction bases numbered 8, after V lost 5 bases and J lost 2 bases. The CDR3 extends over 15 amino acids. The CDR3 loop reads CASSPSGTLQETQYF. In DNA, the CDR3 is TGTGCCAGCAGTCCAAGCGGGACTTTACAAGAGACCCAGTACTTC.

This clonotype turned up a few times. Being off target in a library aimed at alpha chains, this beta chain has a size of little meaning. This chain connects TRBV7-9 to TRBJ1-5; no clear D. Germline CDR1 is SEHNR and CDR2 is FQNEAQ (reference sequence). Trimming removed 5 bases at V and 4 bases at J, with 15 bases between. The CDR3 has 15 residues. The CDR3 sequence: CASSPGVDHNQPQHF. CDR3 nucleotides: TGTGCCAGCAGCCCCGGGGTGGACCATAATCAGCCCCAGCATTTT.

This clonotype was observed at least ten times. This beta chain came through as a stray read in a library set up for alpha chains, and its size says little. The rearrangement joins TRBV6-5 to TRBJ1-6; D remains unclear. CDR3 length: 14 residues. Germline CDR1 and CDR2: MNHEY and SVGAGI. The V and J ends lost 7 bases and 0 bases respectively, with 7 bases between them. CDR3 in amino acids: CASTPSSYNSPLHF. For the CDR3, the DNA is TGTGCCAGCACCCCCAGCTCCTATAATTCACCCCTCCACTTT.

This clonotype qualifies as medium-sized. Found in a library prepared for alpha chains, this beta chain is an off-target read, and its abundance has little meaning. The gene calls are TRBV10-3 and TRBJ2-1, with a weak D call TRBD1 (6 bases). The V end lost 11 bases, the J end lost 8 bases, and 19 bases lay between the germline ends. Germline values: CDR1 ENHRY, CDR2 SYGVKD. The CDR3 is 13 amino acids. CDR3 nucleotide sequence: TGTGCCCGAAGCAGGGGTGTTCAAGATGAGCAGTTCTTC. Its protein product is CARSRGVQDEQFF.

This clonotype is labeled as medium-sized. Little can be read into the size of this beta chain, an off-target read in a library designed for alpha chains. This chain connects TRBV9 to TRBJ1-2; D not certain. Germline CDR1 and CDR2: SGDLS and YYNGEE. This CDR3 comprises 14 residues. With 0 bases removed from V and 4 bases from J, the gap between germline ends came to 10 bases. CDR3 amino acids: CASSVDQASYGYTF. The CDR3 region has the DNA TGTGCCAGCAGCGTAGATCAGGCCAGCTATGGCTACACCTTC.

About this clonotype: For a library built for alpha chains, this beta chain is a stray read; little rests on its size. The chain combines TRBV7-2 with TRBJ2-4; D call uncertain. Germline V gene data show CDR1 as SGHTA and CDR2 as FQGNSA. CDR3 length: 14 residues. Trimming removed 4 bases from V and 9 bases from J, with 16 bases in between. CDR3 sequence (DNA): TGTGCCAGCAGCTCCGACAAGGGATGGGGCATTCAGTACTTC. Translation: CASSSDKGWGIQYF. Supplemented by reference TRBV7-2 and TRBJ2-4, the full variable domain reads GAGVSQSPSNKVTEKGKDVELRCDPISGHTALYWYRQSLGQGLEFLIYFQGNSAPDKSGLPSDRFSAERTGGSVSTLTIQRTQQEDSAVYLCASSSDKGWGIQYFGAGTRLSVL.

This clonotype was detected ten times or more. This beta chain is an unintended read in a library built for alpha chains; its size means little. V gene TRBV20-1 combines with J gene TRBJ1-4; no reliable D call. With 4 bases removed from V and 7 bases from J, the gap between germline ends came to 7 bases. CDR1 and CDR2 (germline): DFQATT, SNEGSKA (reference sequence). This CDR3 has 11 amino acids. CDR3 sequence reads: CSATGGEKLFF. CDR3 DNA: TGCAGTGCTACGGGTGGTGAAAAACTGTTTTTT.

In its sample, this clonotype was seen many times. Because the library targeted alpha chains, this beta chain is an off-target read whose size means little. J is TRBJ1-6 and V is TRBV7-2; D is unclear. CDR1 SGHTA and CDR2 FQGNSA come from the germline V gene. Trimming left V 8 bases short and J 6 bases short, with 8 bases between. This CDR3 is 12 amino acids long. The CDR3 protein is CASGRTNSPLHF. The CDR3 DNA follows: TGTGCCAGCGGACGGACTAATTCACCCCTCCACTTT.

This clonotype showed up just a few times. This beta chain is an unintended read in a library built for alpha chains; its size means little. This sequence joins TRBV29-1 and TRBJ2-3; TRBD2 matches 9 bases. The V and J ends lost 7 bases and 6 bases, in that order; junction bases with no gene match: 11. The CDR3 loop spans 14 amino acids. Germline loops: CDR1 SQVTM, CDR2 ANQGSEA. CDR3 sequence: CSATSGSELDTQYF. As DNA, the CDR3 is TGCAGCGCGACTAGCGGCAGCGAGTTGGATACGCAGTATTTT.

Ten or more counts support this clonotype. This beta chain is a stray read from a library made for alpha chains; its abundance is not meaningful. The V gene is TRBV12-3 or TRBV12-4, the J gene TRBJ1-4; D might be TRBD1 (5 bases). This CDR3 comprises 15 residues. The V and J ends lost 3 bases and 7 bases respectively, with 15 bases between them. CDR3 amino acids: CASSLAGAAGEKLFF. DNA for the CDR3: TGTGCCAGCAGTTTGGCTGGGGCAGCCGGTGAAAAACTGTTTTTT.

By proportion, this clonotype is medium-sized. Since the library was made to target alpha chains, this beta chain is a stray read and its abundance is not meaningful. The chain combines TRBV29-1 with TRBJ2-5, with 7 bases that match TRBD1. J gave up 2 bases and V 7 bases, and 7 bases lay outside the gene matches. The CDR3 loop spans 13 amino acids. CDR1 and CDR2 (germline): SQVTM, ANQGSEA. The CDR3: CSDRTGPQETQYF. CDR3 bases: TGCAGCGATAGGACAGGACCTCAAGAGACCCAGTACTTC. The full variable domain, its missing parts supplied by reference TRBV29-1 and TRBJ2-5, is SAVISQKPSRDICQRGTSLTIQCQVDSQVTMMFWYRQQPGQSLTLIATANQGSEATYESGFVIDKFPISRPNLTFSTLTVSNMSPEDSSIYLCSDRTGPQETQYFGPGTRLLVL.

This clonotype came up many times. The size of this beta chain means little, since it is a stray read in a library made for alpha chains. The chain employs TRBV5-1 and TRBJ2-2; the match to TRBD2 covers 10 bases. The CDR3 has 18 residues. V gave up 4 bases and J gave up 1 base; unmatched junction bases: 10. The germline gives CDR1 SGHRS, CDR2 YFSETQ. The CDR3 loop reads CASSRASGGPLNTGELFF. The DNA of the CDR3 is TGCGCCAGCAGCCGTGCTAGCGGGGGACCCTTGAACACCGGGGAGCTGTTTTTT.

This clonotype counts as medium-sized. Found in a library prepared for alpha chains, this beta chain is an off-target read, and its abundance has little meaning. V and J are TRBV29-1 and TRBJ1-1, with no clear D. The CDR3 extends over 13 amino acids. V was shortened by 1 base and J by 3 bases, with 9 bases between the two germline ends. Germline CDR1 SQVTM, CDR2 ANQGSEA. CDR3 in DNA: TGCAGCGTTGAAGGGGGTCCTTACACTGAAGCTTTCTTT. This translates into CSVEGGPYTEAFF.

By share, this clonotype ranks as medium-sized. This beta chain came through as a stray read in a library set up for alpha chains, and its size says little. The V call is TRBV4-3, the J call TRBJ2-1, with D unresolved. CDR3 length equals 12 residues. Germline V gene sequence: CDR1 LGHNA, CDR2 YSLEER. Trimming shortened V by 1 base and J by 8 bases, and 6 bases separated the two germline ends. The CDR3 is CASSQGAHEQFF. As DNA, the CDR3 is TGCGCCAGCAGCCAAGGGGCCCATGAGCAGTTCTTC.